These 5 T cell receptor beta chains were all obtained from the same sample, sequenced in a study of cytomegalovirus exposure and HLA in healthy donors. The PCR contained 60 Vbeta and 13 Jbeta primers. TCRdb keeps only in-frame clones here, not all; method: immunoSEQ multiplex PCR. The sample has some 130,000 clones; around 82% are singletons. The sample was PBMCs. The source of these receptors is a boy aged 5-17 years in good health and CMV-seronegative.

This sequence joins TRBV4-2 and TRBJ2-7, with D tentatively TRBD1 (5 bases). V was cut by 0 bases and J by 4 bases, with 13 bases left in between. From germline, CDR1 is LGHNA and CDR2 YNFKEQ. The CDR3 spans 15 residues. The CDR3, as DNA: TGTGCCAGCAGCCAAGATCAACAGGCTACGTACGAGCAGTACTTC. Encoded protein: CASSQDQQATYEQYF.

This clone was counted once. The V call is TRBV19, the J call TRBJ1-4; D may be TRBD1 (5 bases). Germline V gene sequence: CDR1 LNHDA, CDR2 SQIVND (reference sequence). Trimming removed 7 bases at V and 8 bases at J, with 20 bases between. The CDR3 runs to 15 residues. The CDR3 sequence is CASNHLGAGEEKLFF. The CDR3 nucleotides read TGTGCCAGTAACCATCTAGGGGCAGGCGAGGAAAAACTGTTTTTT. The full variable domain, completed using reference TRBV19 and TRBJ1-4, is DGGITQSPKYLFRKEGQNVTLSCEQNLNHDAMYWYRQDPGQGLRLIYYSQIVNDFQKGDIAEGYSVSREKKESFPLTVTSAQKNPTAFYLCASNHLGAGEEKLFFGSGTQLSVL.

This clone came up many times. This chain joins TRBV5-6 and TRBJ1-5; tentative D call: TRBD1 (6 bases). V was pared by 1 base and J by 6 bases, with 17 bases between. Germline CDR1 reads SGHDT; CDR2 reads YYEEEE. There are 16 residues in the CDR3. The CDR3 loop reads CASSLNGRARGQPQHF. CDR3 nucleotides: TGTGCCAGCAGCTTGAACGGCAGGGCCAGGGGTCAGCCCCAGCATTTT. Full variable domain (missing parts from reference TRBV5-6 and TRBJ1-5): DAGVTQSPTHLIKTRGQQVTLRCSPKSGHDTVSWYQQALGQGPQFIFQYYEEEERQRGNFPDRFSGHQFPNYSSELNVNALLLGDSALYLCASSLNGRARGQPQHFGDGTRLSIL.

This clone was picked up a small number of times. The chain couples TRBV15 to TRBJ1-5; D call uncertain. The CDR3 contains 13 residues. CDR1 is LNHNV and CDR2 is YYDKDF in the germline V gene (reference sequence). V lost 0 bases, J lost 6 bases, and 6 bases lay in between. CDR3: CATSRDFGQPQHF. CDR3 in DNA: TGTGCCACCAGCAGAGATTTCGGTCAGCCCCAGCATTTT.

With respect to this clone: At the DNA level, this CDR3 is encoded by other sequences in the same sample as well. This chain uses TRBV6-1 with TRBJ1-1; weak D call: TRBD1 (6 bases). The CDR3 totals 16 residues. CDR1 and CDR2 from the germline V gene are MNHNS and SASEGT. Deletions cut 1 base from V and 4 bases from J, with 16 bases between. The CDR3 is CASSEGSGVGGTEAFF. The CDR3 region has the DNA TGTGCCAGCAGTGAAGGCTCAGGGGTCGGCGGCACTGAAGCTTTCTTT.